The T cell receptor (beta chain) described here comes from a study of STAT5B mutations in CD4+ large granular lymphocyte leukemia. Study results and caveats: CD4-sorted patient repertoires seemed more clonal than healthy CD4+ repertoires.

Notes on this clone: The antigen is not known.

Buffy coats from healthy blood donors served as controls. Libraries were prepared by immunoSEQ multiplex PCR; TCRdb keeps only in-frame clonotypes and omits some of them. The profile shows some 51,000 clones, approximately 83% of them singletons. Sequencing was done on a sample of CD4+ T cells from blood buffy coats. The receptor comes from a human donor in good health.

CDR3 sequence reads: CASSDRTSGGGADTQYF. The CDR3 DNA follows: TGTGCCAGCAGCGATAGGACTAGCGGGGGCGGGGCAGATACGCAGTATTTT. The V call is TRBV5-4, the J call TRBJ2-3; 13 bases line up with TRBD2. V lost 4 bases to trimming and J lost 4 bases; unmatched junction nucleotides: 9. CDR3 size: 17 residues. In germline, CDR1 is SGHNT, CDR2 YYREEE (reference sequence).